This T cell receptor beta chain is from a study of PD-1 blockade in classical Hodgkin lymphoma. Broader study findings: Nivolumab initiation under 1 year post-ASCT meant exclusion. What drove the repertoire differences, possibly disease activity or prior therapy, has not been defined. Whereas CD4+ TCR diversity had risen significantly by C4D1, CD8+ TCR diversity had not.

A note on this clone: Its target is not known.

Sequenced by immunoSEQ multiplex PCR; TCRdb stores in-frame clones only, minus some. This sample has about 41,000 clones, with 76% found just once. All patients relapsed after autologous stem cell transplantation, and brentuximab vedotin exposure varied. Under best response, outcomes were complete response, partial response or progressive disease. V lost 2 bases to trimming and J lost 5 bases, with 9 bases between them. In germline, CDR1 is WNHNN, CDR2 SYGVQD (reference sequence). The CDR3 runs 13 residues. This specimen was peripheral blood mononuclear cells (PBMCs), taken at baseline. The rearrangement joins TRBV10-1 to TRBJ2-5; no reliable D call. The clonotype was recovered from a human donor with classical Hodgkin lymphoma. CDR3 in amino acids: CASSETPTETQYF. The CDR3, as DNA: TGCGCCAGCAGTGAGACCCCAACGGAGACCCAGTACTTC.